These T cell receptor beta chains were read from a single sample in a study of blood T cells in healthy people across ages. TCRdb independently ran MiXCR on the 5' RACE reads; one entry per CDR3 protein. The sample carries 2 million or so distinct CDR3 sequences, less than 50% recorded once. Sequencing input: blood. Receptors were obtained from a woman between 35 and 50 years old in good health. Both conserved end residues are part of each CDR3. The D gene is left open where the match is weak. The size entry is marked missing in some rows and otherwise reads once, few, many or a size class.

CDR3 DNA	CDR3 protein	D gene	clone size	V gene	J gene
TGTGCCAGCAGCTTAGCGTGGGGCTACTCCTACGAGCAGTACTTC	CASSLAWGYSYEQYF	-	-	TRBV7-2	TRBJ2-7
TGCAGCGTTGAAGACTGGCACTCTGGGGCCAACGTCCTGACTTTC	CSVEDWHSGANVLTF	-	few	TRBV29-1	TRBJ2-6
TGTGCCAGCAGCGTACTGGGTTCCAGTGGCTACACCTTC	CASSVLGSSGYTF	-	-	TRBV9	TRBJ1-2
TGTGCCAGCAGCTTAGCAAGCGGGAGCTCCTACAATGAGCAGTTCTTC	CASSLASGSSYNEQFF	TRBD2	-	TRBV7-2	TRBJ2-1
TGCAGCGCCCCGACAGGGGAGCGCGGCTACACCTTC	CSAPTGERGYTF	TRBD1	-	TRBV29-1	TRBJ1-2
TGCGCCAGCAGCCACGACAGGGGGCTCTCTGGAAACACCATATATTTT	CASSHDRGLSGNTIYF	TRBD1	-	TRBV4-3	TRBJ1-3
TGTGCCAGCAGTCGCCCCGGGACCCTAAGACAAGAGACCCAGTACTTC	CASSRPGTLRQETQYF	-	-	TRBV12-3/TRBV12-4	TRBJ2-5
TGTGCCAGCCGGGGGCAGAATAATTCACCCCTCCACTTT	CASRGQNNSPLHF	-	-	TRBV7-2	TRBJ1-6
TGTGCCAGCAGCTTAGCGACCAACGTCCTGACTTTC	CASSLATNVLTF	-	-	TRBV7-2	TRBJ2-6
TGCGCCAGCAGCTACTTCACTAGCGGGGGTTCGATTTCCTACAATGAGCAGTTCTTC	CASSYFTSGGSISYNEQFF	TRBD2	-	TRBV5-1	TRBJ2-1
TGCAGTGCTCCAGGGGTCCCTAGCACAGATACGCAGTATTTT	CSAPGVPSTDTQYF	-	few	TRBV20-1	TRBJ2-3
TGTGCCAGCAGCCAAGATGGGGCGGGCAGGACTGGCTACACCTTC	CASSQDGAGRTGYTF	-	-	TRBV14	TRBJ1-2
TGCGCCAGCAGCCAGAACGACGAGCTCCTTTATGGCTACACCTTC	CASSQNDELLYGYTF	-	few	TRBV4-1	TRBJ1-2
TGTGCCAGCAGCCAATGGGGCGGAGGGGGGAAGCAGCCCCAGCATTTT	CASSQWGGGGKQPQHF	-	-	TRBV16	TRBJ1-5
TGTGCCACCAGTCGGGGGGCGAAAAGGCGGTCCTACAATGAGCAGTACTTC	CATSRGAKRRSYNEQYF	-	-	TRBV15	TRBJ2-7
TGCAGCGTTGGGAGGGCAGCCAACACTGAAGCTTTCTTT	CSVGRAANTEAFF	-	-	TRBV29-1	TRBJ1-1
TGTGCCAGCAGTTACCGGTCGGGCCATCCCTCGTACAATGAGCAGTTCTTC	CASSYRSGHPSYNEQFF	-	few	TRBV6-6	TRBJ2-1
TGTGCCAGCAGCTCACCTCTGGTATCGCGGGGGGTACGGGAGACCCAGTACTTC	CASSSPLVSRGVRETQYF	TRBD2	few	TRBV7-2	TRBJ2-5
TGTGCCAGCAGTGAATTGAAACAGGGTGGTACAGATACGCAGTATTTT	CASSELKQGGTDTQYF	-	-	TRBV25-1	TRBJ2-3
TGTGCCAGCACCAAAAAGGGTGCCGGACCCTCTGGGGCCAACGTCCTGACTTTC	CASTKKGAGPSGANVLTF	-	-	TRBV3-1	TRBJ2-6
TGCGCCTCCCCTCCTAGCACAGATACGCAGTATTTT	CASPPSTDTQYF	-	-	TRBV20-1	TRBJ2-3
TGCAGTGCTAGTAGGGGGGCAATCAACTATGGCTACACCTTC	CSASRGAINYGYTF	-	-	TRBV20-1	TRBJ1-2
TGTGCCAGCAAGGGAGAGACCGATAATTCACCCCTCCACTTT	CASKGETDNSPLHF	-	-	TRBV7-9	TRBJ1-6
TGTGCCTGCAGCGTCCAGGGAGACTATGGCTACACCTTC	CACSVQGDYGYTF	-	-	TRBV7-2	TRBJ1-2
TGCAGTACCGATGGACAGGGGAACTATGGCTACACCTTC	CSTDGQGNYGYTF	TRBD1	-	TRBV20-1	TRBJ1-2
TGTGCCATCAGTGAGACCGGTGGGAATGAGCAGTTCTTC	CAISETGGNEQFF	-	few	TRBV10-3	TRBJ2-1
TGCGCCAGCAGCTCAAACACGGACTGGCGAGAGACCCAGTACTTC	CASSSNTDWRETQYF	-	-	TRBV5-1	TRBJ2-5
TGTGCCAGCAGCCATGGTAGGACAGGGGGCACAGATACGCAGTATTTT	CASSHGRTGGTDTQYF	TRBD1	-	TRBV28	TRBJ2-3
TGTGCCAGCAGCCAAGTCGACAGGAGCCGATATAGCAATCAGCCCCAGCATTTT	CASSQVDRSRYSNQPQHF	-	-	TRBV4-2	TRBJ1-5
TGTGCCACCAGCCAGCGGCGGGAAGGGGGCTACAATGAGCAGTTCTTC	CATSQRREGGYNEQFF	-	-	TRBV24-1	TRBJ2-1
TGCAGCGTTGAAGAAAGGCCCTTATCTGGCTACACCTTC	CSVEERPLSGYTF	-	-	TRBV29-1	TRBJ1-2
TGTGCCAGCAGTTTGGGTATGAGGGAACAGACCCAGTTCTTC	CASSLGMREQTQFF	-	-	TRBV12-3/TRBV12-4	TRBJ2-1
TGTGCCAGCAGCCAACAGGATCGTGGCGAGCAGTACTTC	CASSQQDRGEQYF	-	few	TRBV7-2	TRBJ2-7
TGTGCCAGCAGCGAGAGACCGGGACAGGGGACAGAGACCCAGTACTTC	CASSERPGQGTETQYF	TRBD1	-	TRBV9	TRBJ2-5
TGTGCCAGCAGTTTCTTTTTAGCGGGGGGGCTGGAGACCCAGTACTTC	CASSFFLAGGLETQYF	TRBD2	-	TRBV6-6	TRBJ2-5